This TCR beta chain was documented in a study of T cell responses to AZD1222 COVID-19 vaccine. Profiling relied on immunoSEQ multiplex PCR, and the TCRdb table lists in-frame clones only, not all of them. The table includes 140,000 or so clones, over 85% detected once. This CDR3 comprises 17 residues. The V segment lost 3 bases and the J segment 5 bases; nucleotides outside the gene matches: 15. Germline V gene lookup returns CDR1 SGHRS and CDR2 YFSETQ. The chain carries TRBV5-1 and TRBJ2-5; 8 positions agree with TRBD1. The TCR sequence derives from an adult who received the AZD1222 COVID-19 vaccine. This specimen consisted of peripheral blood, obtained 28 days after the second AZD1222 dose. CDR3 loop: CASSSGEAGGVRETQYF. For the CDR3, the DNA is TGCGCCAGCAGCTCGGGAGAAGCAGGGGGCGTCCGGGAGACCCAGTACTTC.